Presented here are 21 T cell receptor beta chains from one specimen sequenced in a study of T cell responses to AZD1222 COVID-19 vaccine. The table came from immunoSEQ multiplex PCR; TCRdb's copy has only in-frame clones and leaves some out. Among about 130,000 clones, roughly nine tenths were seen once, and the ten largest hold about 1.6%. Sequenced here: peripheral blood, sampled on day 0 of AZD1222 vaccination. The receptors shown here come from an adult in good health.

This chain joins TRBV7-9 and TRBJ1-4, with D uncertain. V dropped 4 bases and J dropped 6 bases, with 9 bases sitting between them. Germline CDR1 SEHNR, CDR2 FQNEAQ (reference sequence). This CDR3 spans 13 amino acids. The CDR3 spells CASSSSTDEKLFF. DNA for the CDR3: TGTGCCAGCAGCTCGTCTACGGATGAAAAACTGTTTTTT. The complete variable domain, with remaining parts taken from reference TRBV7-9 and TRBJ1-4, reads DTGVSQNPRHKITKRGQNVTFRCDPISEHNRLYWYRQTLGQGPEFLTYFQNEAQLEKSRLLSDRFSAERPKGSFSTLEIQRTEQGDSAMYLCASSSSTDEKLFFGSGTQLSVL.

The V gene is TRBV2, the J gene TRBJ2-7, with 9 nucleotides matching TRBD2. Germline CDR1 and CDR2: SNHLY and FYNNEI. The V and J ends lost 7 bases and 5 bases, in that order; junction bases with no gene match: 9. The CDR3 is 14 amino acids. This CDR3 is CASNRREGENEQYF. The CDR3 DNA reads TGTGCCAGCAACAGGCGGGAGGGCGAGAACGAGCAGTACTTC.

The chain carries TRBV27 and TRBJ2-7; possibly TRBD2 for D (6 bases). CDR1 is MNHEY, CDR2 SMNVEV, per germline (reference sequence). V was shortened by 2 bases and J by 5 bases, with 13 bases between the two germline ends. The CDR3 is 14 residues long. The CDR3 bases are TGTGCCAGCAGTTTAGGGCTAGCGTCGGACGAGCAGTACTTC. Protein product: CASSLGLASDEQYF.

In DNA form, the CDR3 reads TGTGCCATCAGTGACGGGATGGGGGATCAGCCCCAGCATTTT. Protein sequence: CAISDGMGDQPQHF. The chain links TRBV10-3 to TRBJ1-5; maybe TRBD1 (5 bases). The CDR3 is 14 amino acids. The germline gives CDR1 ENHRY, CDR2 SYGVKD. Trimming removed 3 bases from V and 5 bases from J, with 11 bases in between.

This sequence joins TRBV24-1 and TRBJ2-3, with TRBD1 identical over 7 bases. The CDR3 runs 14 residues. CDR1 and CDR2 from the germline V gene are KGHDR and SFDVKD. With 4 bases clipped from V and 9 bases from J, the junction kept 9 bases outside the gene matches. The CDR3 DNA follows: TGTGCCACCAGTGACACTACAGGGGTACCCACGCAGTATTTT. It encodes CATSDTTGVPTQYF.

Here the CDR3 DNA reads TGTGCCAGCAGCTTAGGATCCTACGAGCAGTACTTC. It yields the protein CASSLGSYEQYF. V is TRBV11-3 and J is TRBJ2-7; the D is unclear. The CDR3 length is 12 residues. Per the germline V gene, CDR1 is SGHNT and CDR2 is YENEEA. V was shortened by 1 base and J by 1 base, with 2 bases between the two germline ends.

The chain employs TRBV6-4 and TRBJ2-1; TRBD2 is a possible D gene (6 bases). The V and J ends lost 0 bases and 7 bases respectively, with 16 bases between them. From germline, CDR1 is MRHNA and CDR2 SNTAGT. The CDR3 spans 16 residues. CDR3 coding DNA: TGTGCCAGCAGTGACTCGGGGGACTTCGGGGTAAATGAGCAGTTCTTC. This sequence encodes CASSDSGDFGVNEQFF.

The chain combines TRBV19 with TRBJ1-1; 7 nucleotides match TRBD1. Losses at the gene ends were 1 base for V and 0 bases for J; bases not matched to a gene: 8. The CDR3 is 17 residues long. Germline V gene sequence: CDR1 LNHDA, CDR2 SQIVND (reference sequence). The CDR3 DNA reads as TGTGCCAGTAGTATAGCCGCCTACAGGGGATTGAACACTGAAGCTTTCTTT. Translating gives CASSIAAYRGLNTEAFF.

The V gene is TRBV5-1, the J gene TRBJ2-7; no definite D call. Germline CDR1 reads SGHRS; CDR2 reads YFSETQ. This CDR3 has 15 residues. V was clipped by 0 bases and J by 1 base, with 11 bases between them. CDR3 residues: CASSLAATVSYEQYF. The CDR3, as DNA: TGCGCCAGCAGCTTGGCCGCGACGGTTTCCTACGAGCAGTACTTC.

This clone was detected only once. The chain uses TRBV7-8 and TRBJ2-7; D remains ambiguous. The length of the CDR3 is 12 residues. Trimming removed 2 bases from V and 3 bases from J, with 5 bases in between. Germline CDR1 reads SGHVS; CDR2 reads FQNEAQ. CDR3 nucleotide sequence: TGTGCCAGCAGCTTAAAATACTACGAGCAGTACTTC. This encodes CASSLKYYEQYF.

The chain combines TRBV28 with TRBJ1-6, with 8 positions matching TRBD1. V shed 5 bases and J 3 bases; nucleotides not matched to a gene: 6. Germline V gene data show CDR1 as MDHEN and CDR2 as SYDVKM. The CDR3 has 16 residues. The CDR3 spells CASSPRTGFYNSPLHF. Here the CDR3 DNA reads TGTGCCAGCAGTCCGCGGACAGGGTTCTATAATTCACCCCTCCACTTT.

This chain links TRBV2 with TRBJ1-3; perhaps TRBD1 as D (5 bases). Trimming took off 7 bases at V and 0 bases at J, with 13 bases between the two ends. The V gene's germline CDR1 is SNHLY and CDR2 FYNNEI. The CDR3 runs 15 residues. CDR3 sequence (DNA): TGTGCCAGCAAACCTCAGGGCGCCTCTGGAAACACCATATATTTT. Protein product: CASKPQGASGNTIYF.

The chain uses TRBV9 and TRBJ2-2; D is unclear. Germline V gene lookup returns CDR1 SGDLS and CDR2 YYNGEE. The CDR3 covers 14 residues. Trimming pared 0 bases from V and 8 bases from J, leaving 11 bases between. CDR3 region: CASSVATSLGELFF. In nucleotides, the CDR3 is TGTGCCAGCAGCGTAGCTACAAGCCTGGGGGAGCTGTTTTTT.

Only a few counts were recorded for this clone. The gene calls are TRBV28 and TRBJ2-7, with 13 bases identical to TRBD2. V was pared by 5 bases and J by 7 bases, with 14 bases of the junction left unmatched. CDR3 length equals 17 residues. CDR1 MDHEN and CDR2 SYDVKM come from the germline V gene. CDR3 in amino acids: CASSRASTSGRVGEQYF. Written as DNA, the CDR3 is TGTGCCAGCAGTAGGGCGTCAACTAGCGGGAGGGTAGGAGAGCAGTACTTC. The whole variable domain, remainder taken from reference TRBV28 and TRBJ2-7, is DVKVTQSSRYLVKRTGEKVFLECVQDMDHENMFWYRQDPGLGLRLIYFSYDVKMKEKGDIPEGYSVSREKKERFSLILESASTNQTSMYLCASSRASTSGRVGEQYFGPGTRLTVT.

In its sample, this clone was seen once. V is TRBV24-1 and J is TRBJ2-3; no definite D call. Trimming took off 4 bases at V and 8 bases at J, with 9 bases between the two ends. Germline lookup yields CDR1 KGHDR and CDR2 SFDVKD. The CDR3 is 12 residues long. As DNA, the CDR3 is TGTGCCACCAGTGACCTCGGTGGTACGCAGTATTTT. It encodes CATSDLGGTQYF.

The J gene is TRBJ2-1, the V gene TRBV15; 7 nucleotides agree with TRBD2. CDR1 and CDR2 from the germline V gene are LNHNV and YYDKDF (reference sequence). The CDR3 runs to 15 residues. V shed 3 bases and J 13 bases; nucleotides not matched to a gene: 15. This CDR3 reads CATSSAREGGNPQFF. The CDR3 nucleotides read TGTGCCACCAGCAGTGCGAGGGAGGGAGGTAATCCCCAGTTCTTC. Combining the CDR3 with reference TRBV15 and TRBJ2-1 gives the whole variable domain DAMVIQNPRYQVTQFGKPVTLSCSQTLNHNVMYWYQQKSSQAPKLLFHYYDKDFNNEADTPDNFQSRRPNTSFCFLDIRSPGLGDTAMYLCATSSAREGGNPQFFGPGTRLTVL.

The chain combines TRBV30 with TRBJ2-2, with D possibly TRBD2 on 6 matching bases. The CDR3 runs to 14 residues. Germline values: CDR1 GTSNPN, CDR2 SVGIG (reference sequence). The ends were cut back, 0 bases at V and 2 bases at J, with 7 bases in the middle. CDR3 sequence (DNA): TGTGCCTGGAGTGTACTAGCTAACACCGGGGAGCTGTTTTTT. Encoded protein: CAWSVLANTGELFF.

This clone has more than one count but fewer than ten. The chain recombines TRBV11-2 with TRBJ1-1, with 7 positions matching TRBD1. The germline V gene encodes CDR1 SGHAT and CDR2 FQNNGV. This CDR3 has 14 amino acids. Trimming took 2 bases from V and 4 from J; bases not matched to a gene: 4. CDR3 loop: CASSLISGGTEAFF. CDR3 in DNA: TGTGCCAGCAGCTTAATCTCAGGGGGCACTGAAGCTTTCTTT.

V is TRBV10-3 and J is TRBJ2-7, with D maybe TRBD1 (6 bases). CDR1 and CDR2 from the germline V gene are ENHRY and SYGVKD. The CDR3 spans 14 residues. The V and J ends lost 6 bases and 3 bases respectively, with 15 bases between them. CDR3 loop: CAIRPGIQGYEQYF. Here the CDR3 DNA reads TGTGCCATCAGACCAGGCATACAGGGCTACGAGCAGTACTTC.

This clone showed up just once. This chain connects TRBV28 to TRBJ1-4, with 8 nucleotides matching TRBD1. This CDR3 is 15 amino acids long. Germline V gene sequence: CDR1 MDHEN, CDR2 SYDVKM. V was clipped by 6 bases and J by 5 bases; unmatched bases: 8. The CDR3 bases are TGTGCCAGCAGCTCAGGGGGCCGCGAGAATGAAAAACTGTTTTTT. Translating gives CASSSGGRENEKLFF. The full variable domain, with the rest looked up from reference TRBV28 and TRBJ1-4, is DVKVTQSSRYLVKRTGEKVFLECVQDMDHENMFWYRQDPGLGLRLIYFSYDVKMKEKGDIPEGYSVSREKKERFSLILESASTNQTSMYLCASSSGGRENEKLFFGSGTQLSVL.

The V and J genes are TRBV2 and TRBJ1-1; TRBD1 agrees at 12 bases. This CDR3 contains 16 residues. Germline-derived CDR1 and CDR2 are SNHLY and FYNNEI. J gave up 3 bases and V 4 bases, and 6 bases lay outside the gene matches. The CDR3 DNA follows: TGTGCCAGCAGTGGCCGGGACAGGGGGCGCTACACTGAAGCTTTCTTT. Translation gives CASSGRDRGRYTEAFF.